This TCR beta chain appears in the sequencing data of a study of shared clonotypes between healthy human individuals. Study at large: Contributing individuals were two females and a few males aged 18 to 49.

Trimming took off 0 bases at V and 0 bases at J, with 11 bases between the two ends. This CDR3 has 16 residues. Germline CDR1 GTSNPN, CDR2 SVGIG (reference sequence). Sequencing used immunoSEQ multiplex PCR; TCRdb keeps in-frame clones, though not all of them. This sample has 1 million to 1.2 million clones, with approximately 80% found just once. The rearrangement joins TRBV30 to TRBJ2-2; perhaps TRBD2 as D (5 bases). The clonotype was recovered from a man aged 18 to 30 in good health. Some clones in this sample may be carry-over from other donors' samples. Sequencing input: memory CD4+ T cells from PBMCs. Subset here: CD45RA-negative fraction. The DNA of the CDR3 is TGTGCCTGGAGTGTACGAGTCGGGACGAACACCGGGGAGCTGTTTTTT. Its protein product is CAWSVRVGTNTGELFF.